The 9 T cell receptor beta chains below come from one sample, sequenced in a study of beta chain features in type 1 diabetes. Sequencing targeted expressed TCRB transcripts, as all isolated RNA had been reverse transcribed. Assay used: immunoSEQ multiplex PCR; TCRdb lists only in-frame clones, some missing. The sample holds fewer than 250,000 clones, 68% seen once. Sequencing was done on a sample of naive CD4+ T cells from blood. The receptors derive from a man aged 25-45 years in good health.

This clone has a single count. This chain links TRBV30 with TRBJ2-3; 9 nucleotides match TRBD1. Looked up from germline, CDR1 is GTSNPN and CDR2 is SVGIG (reference sequence). The V gene end was trimmed by 3 bases and the J gene end by 10 bases; junction bases not matched to a gene: 2. CDR3 length: 11 amino acids. CDR3 sequence: CAWRDRGPQYF. CDR3 bases: TGTGCCTGGAGGGACAGGGGACCGCAGTATTTT.

The chain combines TRBV7-2 with TRBJ2-1; D is perhaps TRBD2 (6 bases). V was shortened by 5 bases and J by 5 bases, with 16 bases between the two germline ends. From germline, CDR1 is SGHTA and CDR2 FQGNSA. This CDR3 has 15 residues. The CDR3 DNA follows: TGTGCCAGCAGCCTCCCGGGACTCGGCAACAATGAGCAGTTCTTC. Protein product: CASSLPGLGNNEQFF.

This sequence joins TRBV9 and TRBJ2-2; D is perhaps TRBD1 (6 bases). Trimming stripped 6 bases from V and 6 bases from J, with 9 bases between. Germline loops: CDR1 SGDLS, CDR2 YYNGEE. This CDR3 is 12 amino acids long. CDR3 region: CASNRVPGELFF. As DNA, the CDR3 is TGTGCCAGCAACAGGGTCCCCGGGGAGCTGTTTTTT. The variable domain in full, with the rest retrieved from reference TRBV9 and TRBJ2-2, is DSGVTQTPKHLITATGQRVTLRCSPRSGDLSVYWYQQSLDQGLQFLIQYYNGEERAKGNILERFSAQQFPDLHSELNLSSLELGDSALYFCASNRVPGELFFGEGSRLTVL.

The chain links TRBV21-1 to TRBJ1-2; the listed D gene, TRBD1, was not tested against the DNA. TRBV21-1 is designated a pseudogene. The CDR3 is 15 amino acids. The CDR3 sequence is CASRARQETNYGYTF. In nucleotides, the CDR3 is TGTGCCAGCAGGGCCCGACAGGAGACTAACTATGGCTACACCTTC.

The chain carries TRBV7-9 and TRBJ1-1; 9 bases are a match to TRBD1. J lost 5 bases, V lost 4 bases, and 2 bases had no gene match. Germline V gene sequence: CDR1 SEHNR, CDR2 FQNEAQ (reference sequence). The length of the CDR3 is 13 residues. The CDR3 nucleotides are TGTGCCAGCAGCTCAGGACAGGGGACTGAAGCTTTCTTT. This translates into CASSSGQGTEAFF.

The J gene is TRBJ1-1, the V gene TRBV7-2, with no clear D. V lost 5 bases and J lost 2, with 12 bases in between. The CDR3 has 14 residues. Germline V gives CDR1 SGHTA, CDR2 FQGNSA. The CDR3 coding sequence is TGTGCCAGCAGCCTCAAGACCATCAACACTGAAGCTTTCTTT. Its protein is CASSLKTINTEAFF.

The CDR3 region has the DNA TGTGCCAGTAGTGGCTCCCCCCGGGAGAGCTCCTACAATGAGCAGTTCTTC. Residues: CASSGSPRESSYNEQFF. V and J are TRBV19 and TRBJ2-1; TRBD2 is a possible D gene (6 bases). The germline V gene has CDR1 LNHDA and CDR2 SQIVND (reference sequence). The CDR3 totals 17 residues. Trimming took 5 bases from V and 0 from J, leaving 17 bases between them.

The chain recombines TRBV28 with TRBJ2-1; 11 positions match TRBD2. Trimming cost V 5 bases and J 7 bases; bases outside gene matches: 4. From germline, CDR1 is MDHEN and CDR2 SYDVKM. The CDR3 has 14 amino acids. CDR3 in amino acids: CASSRSSGRNEQFF. The CDR3 coding sequence is TGTGCCAGCAGTCGGTCTAGCGGGAGGAATGAGCAGTTCTTC.

V usage is TRBV29-1 and J usage is TRBJ2-5, with 9 bases aligning to TRBD1. The J segment lost 7 bases and the V segment lost 3 bases, leaving 6 bases of the junction unmatched. This CDR3 comprises 13 residues. Germline V gene data show CDR1 as SQVTM and CDR2 as ANQGSEA. The CDR3 protein is CSVEGQGSWTQYF. Written as DNA, the CDR3 is TGCAGCGTTGAGGGACAGGGTTCGTGGACCCAGTACTTC. Full variable domain (rest looked up from reference TRBV29-1 and TRBJ2-5): SAVISQKPSRDICQRGTSLTIQCQVDSQVTMMFWYRQQPGQSLTLIATANQGSEATYESGFVIDKFPISRPNLTFSTLTVSNMSPEDSSIYLCSVEGQGSWTQYFGPGTRLLVL.